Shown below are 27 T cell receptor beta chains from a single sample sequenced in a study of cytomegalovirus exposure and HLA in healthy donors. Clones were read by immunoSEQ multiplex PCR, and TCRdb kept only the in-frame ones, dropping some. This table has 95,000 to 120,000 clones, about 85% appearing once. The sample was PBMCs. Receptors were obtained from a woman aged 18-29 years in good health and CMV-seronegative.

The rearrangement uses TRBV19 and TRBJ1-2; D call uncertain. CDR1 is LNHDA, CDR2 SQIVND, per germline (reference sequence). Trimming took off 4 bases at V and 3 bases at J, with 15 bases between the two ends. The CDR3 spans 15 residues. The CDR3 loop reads CASSKVGRGYYGYTF. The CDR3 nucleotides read TGTGCCAGTAGTAAAGTGGGTCGGGGTTACTATGGCTACACCTTC.

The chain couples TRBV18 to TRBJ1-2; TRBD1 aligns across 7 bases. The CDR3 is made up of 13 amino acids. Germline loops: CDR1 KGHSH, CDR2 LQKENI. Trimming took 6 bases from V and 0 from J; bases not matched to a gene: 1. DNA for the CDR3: TGTGCCAGCTCGGGACAGTCTAACTATGGCTACACCTTC. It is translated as CASSGQSNYGYTF.

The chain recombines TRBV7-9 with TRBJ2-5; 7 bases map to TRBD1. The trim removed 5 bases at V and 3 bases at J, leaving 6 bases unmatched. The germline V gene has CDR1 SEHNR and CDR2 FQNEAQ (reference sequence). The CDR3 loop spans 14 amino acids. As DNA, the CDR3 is TGTGCCAGCAGCACGTCGGGGACAGAAGAGACCCAGTACTTC. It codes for CASSTSGTEETQYF.

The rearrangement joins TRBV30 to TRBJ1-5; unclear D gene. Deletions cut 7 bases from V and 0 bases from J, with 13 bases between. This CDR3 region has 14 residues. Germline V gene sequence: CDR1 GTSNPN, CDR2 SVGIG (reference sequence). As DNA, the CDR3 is TGTGCCTACCGTCTACAGATTAGCAATCAGCCCCAGCATTTT. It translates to CAYRLQISNQPQHF.

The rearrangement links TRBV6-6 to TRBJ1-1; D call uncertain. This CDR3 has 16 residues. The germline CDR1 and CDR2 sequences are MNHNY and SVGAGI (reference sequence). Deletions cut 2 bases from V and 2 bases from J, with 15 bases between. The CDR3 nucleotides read TGTGCCAGCAGTTACCCTTCCCCGGCAGGCAACACTGAAGCTTTCTTT. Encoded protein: CASSYPSPAGNTEAFF.

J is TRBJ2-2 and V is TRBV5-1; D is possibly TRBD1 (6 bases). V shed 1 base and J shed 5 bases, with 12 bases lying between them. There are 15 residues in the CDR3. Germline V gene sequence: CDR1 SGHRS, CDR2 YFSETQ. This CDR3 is CASSLSGGPTGELFF. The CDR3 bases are TGCGCCAGCAGCTTGAGTGGGGGCCCTACCGGGGAGCTGTTTTTT.

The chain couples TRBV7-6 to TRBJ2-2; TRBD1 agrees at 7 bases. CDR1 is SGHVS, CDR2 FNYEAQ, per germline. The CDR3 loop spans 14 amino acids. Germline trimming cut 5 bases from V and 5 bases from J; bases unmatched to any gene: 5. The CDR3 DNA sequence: TGTGCCAGCAGCCGGGACAGATCGACCGGGGAGCTGTTTTTT. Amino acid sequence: CASSRDRSTGELFF.

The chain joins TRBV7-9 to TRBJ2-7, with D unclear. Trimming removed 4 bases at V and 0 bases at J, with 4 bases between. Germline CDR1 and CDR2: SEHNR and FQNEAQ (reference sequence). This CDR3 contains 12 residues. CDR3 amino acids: CASSYSSYEQYF. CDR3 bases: TGTGCCAGCAGCTACTCCTCCTACGAGCAGTACTTC.

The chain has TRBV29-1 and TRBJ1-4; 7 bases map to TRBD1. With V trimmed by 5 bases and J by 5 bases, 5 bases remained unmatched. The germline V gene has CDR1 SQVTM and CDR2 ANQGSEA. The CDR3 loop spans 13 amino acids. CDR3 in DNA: TGCAGCGTTATGGGACAGTTAAATGAAAAACTGTTTTTT. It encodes CSVMGQLNEKLFF.

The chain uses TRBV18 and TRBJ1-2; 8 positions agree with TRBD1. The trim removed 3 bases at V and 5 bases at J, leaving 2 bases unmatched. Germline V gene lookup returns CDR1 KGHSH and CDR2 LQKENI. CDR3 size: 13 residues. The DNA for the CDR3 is TGTGCCAGCTCACCGGGGACAGGATATGGCTACACCTTC. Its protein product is CASSPGTGYGYTF.

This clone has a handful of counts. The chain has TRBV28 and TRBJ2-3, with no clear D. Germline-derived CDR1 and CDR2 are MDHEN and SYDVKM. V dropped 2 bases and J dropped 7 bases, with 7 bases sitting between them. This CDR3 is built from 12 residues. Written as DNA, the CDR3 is TGTGCCAGCAGTTTACCCTACCATACGCAGTATTTT. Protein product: CASSLPYHTQYF. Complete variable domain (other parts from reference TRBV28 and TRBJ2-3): DVKVTQSSRYLVKRTGEKVFLECVQDMDHENMFWYRQDPGLGLRLIYFSYDVKMKEKGDIPEGYSVSREKKERFSLILESASTNQTSMYLCASSLPYHTQYFGPGTRLTVL.

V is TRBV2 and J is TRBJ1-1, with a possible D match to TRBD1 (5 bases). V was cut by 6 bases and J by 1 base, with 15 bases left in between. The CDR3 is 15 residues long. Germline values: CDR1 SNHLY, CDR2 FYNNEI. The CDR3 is CASSLLGLGNTEAFF. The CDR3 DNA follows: TGTGCCAGCAGCCTTTTGGGACTGGGGAACACTGAAGCTTTCTTT.

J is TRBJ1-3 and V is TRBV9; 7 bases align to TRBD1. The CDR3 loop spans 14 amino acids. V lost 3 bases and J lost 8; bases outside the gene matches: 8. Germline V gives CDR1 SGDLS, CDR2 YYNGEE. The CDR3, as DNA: TGTGCCAGCAGCGGGGACAGCGACCTGGACACCATATATTTT. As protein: CASSGDSDLDTIYF. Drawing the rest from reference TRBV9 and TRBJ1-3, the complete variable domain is DSGVTQTPKHLITATGQRVTLRCSPRSGDLSVYWYQQSLDQGLQFLIQYYNGEERAKGNILERFSAQQFPDLHSELNLSSLELGDSALYFCASSGDSDLDTIYFGEGSWLTVV.

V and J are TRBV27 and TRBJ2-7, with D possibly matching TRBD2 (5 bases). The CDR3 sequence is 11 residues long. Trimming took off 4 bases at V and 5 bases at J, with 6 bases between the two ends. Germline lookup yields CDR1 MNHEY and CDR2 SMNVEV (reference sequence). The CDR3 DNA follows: TGTGCCAGCAGTTCCGGGGACGAGCAGTACTTC. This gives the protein CASSSGDEQYF.

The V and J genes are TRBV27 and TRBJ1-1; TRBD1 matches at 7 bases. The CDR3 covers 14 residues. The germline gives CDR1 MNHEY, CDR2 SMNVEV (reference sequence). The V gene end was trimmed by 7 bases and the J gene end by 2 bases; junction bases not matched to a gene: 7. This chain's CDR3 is CASTPTGANTEAFF. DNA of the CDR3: TGTGCCAGCACCCCCACAGGGGCAAACACTGAAGCTTTCTTT.

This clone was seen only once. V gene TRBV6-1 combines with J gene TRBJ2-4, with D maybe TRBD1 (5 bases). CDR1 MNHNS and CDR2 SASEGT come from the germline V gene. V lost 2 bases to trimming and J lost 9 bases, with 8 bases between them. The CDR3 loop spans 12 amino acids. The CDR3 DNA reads TGTGCCAGCAGTGAAACAGGCAGCATTCAGTACTTC. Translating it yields CASSETGSIQYF.

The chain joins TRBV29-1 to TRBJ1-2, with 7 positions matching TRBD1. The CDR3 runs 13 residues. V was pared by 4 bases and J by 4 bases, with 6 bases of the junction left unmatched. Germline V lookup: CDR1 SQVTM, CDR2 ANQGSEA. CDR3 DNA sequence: TGCAGCGTTGGCGGGACAGCTGGCTATGGCTACACCTTC. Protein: CSVGGTAGYGYTF.

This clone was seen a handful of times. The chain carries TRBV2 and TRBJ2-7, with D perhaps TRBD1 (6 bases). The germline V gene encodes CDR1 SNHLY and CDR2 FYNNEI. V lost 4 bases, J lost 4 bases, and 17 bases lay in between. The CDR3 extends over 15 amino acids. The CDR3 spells CASSGDGQHHYEQYF. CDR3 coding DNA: TGTGCCAGCAGTGGCGACGGACAGCACCATTACGAGCAGTACTTC.

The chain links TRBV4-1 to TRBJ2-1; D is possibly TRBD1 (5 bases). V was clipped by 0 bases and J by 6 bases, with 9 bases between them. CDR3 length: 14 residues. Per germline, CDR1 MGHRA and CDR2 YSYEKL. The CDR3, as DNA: TGCGCCAGCAGCCAAGATGGAAGGGGCAATGAGCAGTTCTTC. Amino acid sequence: CASSQDGRGNEQFF.

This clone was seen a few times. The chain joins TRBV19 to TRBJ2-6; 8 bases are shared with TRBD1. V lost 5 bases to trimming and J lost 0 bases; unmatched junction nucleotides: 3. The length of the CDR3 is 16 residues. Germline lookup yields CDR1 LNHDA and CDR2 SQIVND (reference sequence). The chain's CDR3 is CASSSTGGSGANVLTF. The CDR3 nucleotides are TGTGCCAGTAGTTCAACAGGGGGCTCTGGGGCCAACGTCCTGACTTTC.

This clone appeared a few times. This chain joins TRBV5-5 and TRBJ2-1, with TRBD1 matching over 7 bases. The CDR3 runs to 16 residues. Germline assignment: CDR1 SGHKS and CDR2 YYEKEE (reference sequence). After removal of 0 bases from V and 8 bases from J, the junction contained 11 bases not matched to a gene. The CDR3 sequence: CASSLVVGGGTDEQFF. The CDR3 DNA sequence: TGTGCCAGCAGCTTGGTTGTAGGGGGCGGAACGGATGAGCAGTTCTTC.

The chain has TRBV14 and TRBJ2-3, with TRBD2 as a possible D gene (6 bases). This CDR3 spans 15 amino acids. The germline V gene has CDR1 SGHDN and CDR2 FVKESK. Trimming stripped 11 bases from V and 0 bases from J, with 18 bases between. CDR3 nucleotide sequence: TGTGCCCCTAACCAACTCAGCGGGAGCACAGATACGCAGTATTTT. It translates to CAPNQLSGSTDTQYF.

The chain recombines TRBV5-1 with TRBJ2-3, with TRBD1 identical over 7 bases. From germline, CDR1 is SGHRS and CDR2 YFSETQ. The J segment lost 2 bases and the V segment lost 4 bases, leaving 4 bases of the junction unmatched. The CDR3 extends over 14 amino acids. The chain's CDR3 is CASSKGQNTDTQYF. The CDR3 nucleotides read TGCGCCAGCAGCAAGGGACAGAACACAGATACGCAGTATTTT.

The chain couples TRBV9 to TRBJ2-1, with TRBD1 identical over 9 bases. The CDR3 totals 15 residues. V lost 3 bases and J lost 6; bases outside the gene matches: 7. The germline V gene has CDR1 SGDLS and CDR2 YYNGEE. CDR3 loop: CASSAWTGAGNEQFF. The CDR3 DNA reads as TGTGCCAGCAGCGCCTGGACAGGGGCGGGCAATGAGCAGTTCTTC.

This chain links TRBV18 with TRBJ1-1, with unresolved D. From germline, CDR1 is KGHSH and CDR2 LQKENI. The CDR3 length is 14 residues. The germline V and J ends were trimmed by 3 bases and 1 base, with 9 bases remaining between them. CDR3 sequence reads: CASSPAWRNTEAFF. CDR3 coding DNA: TGTGCCAGCTCACCCGCTTGGAGGAACACTGAAGCTTTCTTT. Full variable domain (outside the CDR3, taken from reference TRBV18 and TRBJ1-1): NAGVMQNPRHLVRRRGQEARLRCSPMKGHSHVYWYRQLPEEGLKFMVYLQKENIIDESGMPKERFSAEFPKEGPSILRIQQVVRGDSAAYFCASSPAWRNTEAFFGQGTRLTVV.

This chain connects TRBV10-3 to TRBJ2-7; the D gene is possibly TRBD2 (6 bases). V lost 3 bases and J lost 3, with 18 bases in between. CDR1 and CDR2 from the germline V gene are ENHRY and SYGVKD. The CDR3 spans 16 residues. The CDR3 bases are TGTGCCATCAGTGATAGTGGGGACTTCAACCGCTACGAGCAGTACTTC. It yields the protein CAISDSGDFNRYEQYF.

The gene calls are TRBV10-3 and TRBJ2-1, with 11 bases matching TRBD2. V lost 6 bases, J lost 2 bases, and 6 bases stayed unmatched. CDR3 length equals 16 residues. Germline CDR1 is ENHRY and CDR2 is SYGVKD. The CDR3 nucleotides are TGTGCCATCAGGGGGACTAGCGGCGGAACCTACAATGAGCAGTTCTTC. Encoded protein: CAIRGTSGGTYNEQFF.